The subject of this entry is one T cell receptor beta chain. This clone has only one observation. No cognate antigen has been identified for it. One base away there is no much larger clone; base qualities are not given. The source of the sample is a study of cytomegalovirus exposure and HLA in healthy donors (dated by TCRdb to about 2017). At the level of the whole study: An earlier analysis of roughly 500 of the donors reported roughly 300 Gb of sequence data and 120 million or so unique TCR beta sequences from about 200 million T cells. An early release that covered 640 HLA-typed donors contained about 300 gigabases of sequencing data and 75 million to 100 million unique TCR sequences. Among the approximately 430 genotyped donors, more than 70% belonged to the genetic ancestry cluster associated with self-reported Caucasian donors. The study aimed to test whether cataloging public T cell receptors could reveal signatures of past pathogen exposure. The T cell repertoires of around 730 subjects were profiled by immunosequencing and related to cytomegalovirus serostatus. Besides the first cohort of 500 to 700 subjects, a separate validation cohort made up of 120 different subjects was used. To predict cytomegalovirus infection status, the study brought together high-throughput TCR immunosequencing, statistical association of individual TCRs with disease status, and machine learning. In a later analysis, previously published TCR beta repertoires from several hundred donors were re-analyzed and high-resolution HLA genotyping was added so that TCR occurrence patterns could be studied. In the later analysis, no new phenotypic data were used to find candidate immune exposures; instead, reliance was placed on TCR beta sequences and their occurrence across donors. In an earlier analysis of 500 to 650 of the donors, high-throughput TCR beta sequencing was used to judge whether each TCR beta V gene segment behaved as functional or pseudogenic. Donor age, sex, ethnicity and CMV serostatus were compiled alongside the repertoire data. In a later genetic analysis, genome-wide SNP genotypes for about three fifths of the roughly 670 donors were used, and that subset was treated as a discovery cohort. All discovery cohort repertoires had been generated using a single sequencing platform. HLA typing included class I and class II loci at four-digit resolution. The number of typed donors differed by locus: 629-630 for A, B, C, DRB1 and DQB1; about 520 for DQA1; over 600 for DPA1; and around 470 for DPB1. Roughly five DR-DQ haplotypes were handled as single units for association and clustering because linkage in the cohort was strong. Across approximately 400 genotyped donors of the cohort, an average of approximately 220,000 unique TCR beta nucleotide sequences per donor were sequenced, and 15% to 20% of those sequences were non-productive.

Broader findings and caveats from the paper: The earlier analysis of about 600 of the donors excluded some 15 rarely observed V segments, including chromosome 9 orphons, because counts were too low. While some public TCRs were present in many individuals, most TCR sequences turned up only very rarely across donors. The 87-base-pair reads could not distinguish some IMGT-functional V segments, including TRBV6-2 and TRBV6-3, so those segments were excluded. The authors suggested that the approach could potentially be extended to other disease states and immunological phenotypes. An association between a missense DCLRE1C variant and V-gene and J-gene trimming of TCR beta chains was found in a later genetic analysis and replicated in an independent cohort. Roughly uniform sequencing depth across donors was assumed in presence/absence analyses, although this assumption may not hold. When HLA alleles, especially DR and DQ, strongly co-occurred, TCR associations were difficult to assign to individual alleles. In a later analysis, about 17,000 TCR beta sequences were associated with specific HLA alleles at a false discovery rate of 0.05. Immune exposure information for the cohort was limited to CMV serostatus. A total of 150 or so TCR beta chains were listed by the study as associated with cytomegalovirus. A later analysis found that HLA-associated TCR beta chains were more clonally expanded and had lower generation probabilities than equally common non-associated chains. A group of highly shared sequence variants was considered likely to be a technical artifact of the sequencing pipeline. An earlier analysis of approximately 570 of the donors showed that most TCR beta V segments appeared in productive rearrangements either about 90% or about 30% of the time, which broadly matched IMGT annotations. Cytomegalovirus status was reported to be diagnosed by the classifier with high specificity and sensitivity in both the original and validation cohorts. In a later analysis, several top co-occurrence clusters were reported to appear linked to parvovirus B19, influenza, CMV and Epstein-Barr virus. A further reported finding was that TCR beta sequences accurately predicted the HLA-A and HLA-B alleles for most subjects in the first cohort. HLA typing was unavailable for some donors at each locus, so association tests used only the typed subset. In a later analysis, the rate of TCR association differed among HLA loci, with DRB1 alleles having the most associated TCRs and HLA-C alleles having the fewest. In vitro tests confirmed that a few of the cytomegalovirus-associated TCR beta chains recognize cytomegalovirus antigens. Linkage disequilibrium might explain the correlated functional status among segregating V segments, but an unknown experimental factor could not be excluded. A later genetic analysis reported fewer N-insertions in productive TCRs among donors in an Asian-associated ancestry cluster than the roughly 670-donor mean. This cohort had only TCR beta chains sequenced, and the lack of alpha or paired-chain data limited which features could be detected. In a later analysis, most CMV-associated TCR beta chains were found to appear HLA-restricted, with HLA associations seemingly driven largely by CMV exposure.

The cohort was made up of about 670 healthy bone marrow donors. At the time of sampling, all cohort members were nominally healthy, though unrecorded immune exposures were likely present. The donor was CMV seropositive and was included in the group of 290 or so seropositive cohort members. A peripheral blood sample was provided by each donor, and peripheral blood mononuclear cells were used for TCR beta sequencing. The Qiagen DNeasy Blood Extraction Kit was used to extract genomic DNA from the blood cell samples. Inclusive of the bounding cysteine and phenylalanine, the CDR3 is 15 residues long. Only the CDR3 DNA is retained, 45 bases long and in frame from the first base. V ends up 3 bases short and J 5 bases short, with an unmatched junction base count of 5. The germline V gene specifies KGHSH as CDR1 and LQKENI as CDR2. Libraries were built with the immunoSEQ multiplex PCR assay. For the multiplex PCR, a mixture combining 60 forward primers for TCR Vbeta segments and 13 reverse primers for TCR Jbeta segments was used. The CDR3 region of rearranged TCR beta genes was amplified from genomic DNA with a multiplex PCR assay. The amplified TCR beta libraries were sequenced on the Illumina HiSeq System as 87-base-pair reads. Per the source publication's procedure: A later analysis tallied tens of millions of unique TCR beta chains across the 700 or so repertoires, and approximately 11 million of those chains were shared by two or more donors. A nearest-neighbor algorithm error-corrected the raw reads and collapsed the reads into unique sequences, merging closely related sequences to remove PCR and sequencing errors. To assign V, D and J gene segments, CDR3 sequences were aligned to IMGT reference sequences. For a sequence to be retained, a match of at least six nucleotides to both a V gene segment and a J gene segment was required. A rearrangement was called productive if the CDR3 had no stop codons and remained in frame with V and J, and every other rearrangement was called non-productive. Following IMGT convention, CDR3 was defined as the stretch from the second conserved V-encoded cysteine to the conserved J-encoded phenylalanine. The earlier analysis of roughly 590 of the donors excluded any sequence lacking an unambiguous match to a single V gene segment. In an earlier analysis of approximately 590 of the donors, a V segment was called functional when productive rearrangements were above 56.7%, and segregating when the standard deviation between donors exceeded 5%. To diagnose cytomegalovirus status from the catalog of TCR beta chain sequences, a statistical classification framework was built. In a later analysis, TCR nucleotide sequences were compared against IMGT/GENE-DB human TR gene sequences so that V and J genes could be assigned. In a later analysis, CDR3 sequences and most-parsimonious VDJ recombination scenarios were assigned using the TCRdist pipeline. In a later analysis, each TCR beta chain was defined by its CDR3 amino acid sequence together with its V-gene family, and reads without a unique V-gene family were excluded. As a way to deal with suspected cross-contamination and a sequencing artifact, a later analysis dropped 450 to 700 nucleotide sequences that were highly shared and had low generation probability. A later analysis calculated a clonal expansion index for each public chain from normalized within-repertoire ranks of inferred template counts. In a later analysis, generation probabilities were computed with a VDJ recombination model fitted to out-of-frame rearrangements, and the resulting probabilities were checked against IGoR. In a later analysis, TCR-TCR, TCR-HLA and TCR-CMV co-occurrence was scored with hypergeometric tests, and a repertoire-size bias correction was applied to TCR pairs. To estimate false discovery rates, a later analysis permuted the HLA or CMV assignments 20 times. In a later analysis, co-occurring TCRs were grouped with DBSCAN, and TCRdist sequence similarity was added when clustering was performed within HLA-allele-positive subsets. For co-occurrence clustering, repertoires with fewer than 30,000 or more than 120,000 public chains were excluded, along with five repertoires with anomalous nucleotide sharing. What TCRdb holds here is the immuneACCESS table cut down to in-frame rearrangements. Part of the clones is not present; checked against another copy, under half of the missing clones reflect an unresolved V gene, and the others are unexplained. V, J and clone size are taken as reported in that table, and D and trimming were inferred from the DNA itself. Within this sample are fewer than 100,000 clones, with around 80% of them counted one time only. The top ten clones comprise under 5% of the sample.

Recombination connected TRBV18 to TRBJ1-4, with 8 bases in between that match TRBD1. The source of this sequence is a male donor in good health and CMV-seropositive. The specimen was PBMCs. The CDR3: CASSPHRGGNEKLFF. The sequenced DNA is TGTGCCAGCTCACCCCACAGGGGGGGGAATGAAAAACTGTTTTTT.